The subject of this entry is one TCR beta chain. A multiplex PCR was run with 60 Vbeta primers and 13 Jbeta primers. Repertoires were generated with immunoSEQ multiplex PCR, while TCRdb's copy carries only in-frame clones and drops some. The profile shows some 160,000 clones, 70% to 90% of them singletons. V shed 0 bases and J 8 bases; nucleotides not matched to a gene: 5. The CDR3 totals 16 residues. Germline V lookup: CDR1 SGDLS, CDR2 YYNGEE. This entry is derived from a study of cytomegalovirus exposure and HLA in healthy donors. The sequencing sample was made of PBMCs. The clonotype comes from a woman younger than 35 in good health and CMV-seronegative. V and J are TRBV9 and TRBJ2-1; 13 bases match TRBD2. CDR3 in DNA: TGTGCCAGCAGCGTAGCAGGACTAGCGGGAGTGGATGAGCAGTTCTTC. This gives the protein CASSVAGLAGVDEQFF.